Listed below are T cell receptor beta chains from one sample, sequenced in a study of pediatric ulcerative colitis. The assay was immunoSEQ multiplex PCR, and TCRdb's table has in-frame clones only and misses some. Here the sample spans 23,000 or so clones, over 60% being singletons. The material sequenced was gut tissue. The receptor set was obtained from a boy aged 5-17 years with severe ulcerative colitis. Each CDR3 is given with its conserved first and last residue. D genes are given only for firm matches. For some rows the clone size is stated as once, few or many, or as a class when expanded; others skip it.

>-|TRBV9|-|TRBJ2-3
CASSVGHRLTVTDTQYF
TGTGCCAGCAGCGTGGGACACCGCCTCACAGTCACAGATACGCAGTATTTT
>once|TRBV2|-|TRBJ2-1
CASSDGFKEQFF
TGTGCCAGCAGTGATGGGTTCAAGGAGCAGTTCTTC
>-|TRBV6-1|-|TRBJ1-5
CASRAWSQDNQPQHF
TGTGCCAGCAGGGCCTGGTCCCAAGACAATCAGCCCCAGCATTTT
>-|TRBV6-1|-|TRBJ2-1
CASRATQGNYNEQFF
TGTGCCAGCAGGGCAACTCAGGGAAACTACAATGAGCAGTTCTTC
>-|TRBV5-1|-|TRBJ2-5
CASSLVSVGGGETQYF
TGCGCCAGCAGCTTGGTTTCCGTGGGGGGAGGAGAGACCCAGTACTTC
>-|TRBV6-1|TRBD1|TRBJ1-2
CASSSPGQGARGYTF
TGTGCCAGCAGCTCACCGGGACAGGGGGCGCGGGGCTACACCTTC
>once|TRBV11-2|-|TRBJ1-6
CASSYRGSHDSYNSPLHF
TGTGCCAGCAGCTACAGAGGCTCCCATGACTCCTATAATTCACCCCTCCACTTT
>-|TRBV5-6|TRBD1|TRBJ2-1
CASSWTGVDNEQFF
TGTGCCAGCAGCTGGACAGGGGTGGACAATGAGCAGTTCTTC
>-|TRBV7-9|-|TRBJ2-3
CASSLHSLTGDTQYF
TGTGCCAGCAGCTTACACAGCTTGACGGGAGATACGCAGTATTTT
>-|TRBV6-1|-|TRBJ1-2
CASTPPRLGGYTF
TGTGCCAGCACCCCCCCTAGGCTGGGTGGCTACACCTTC
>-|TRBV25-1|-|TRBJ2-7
CASSSTGYLEQYF
TGTGCCAGCAGCAGCACGGGCTACTTAGAGCAGTACTTC
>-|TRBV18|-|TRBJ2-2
CASSPRGAGTGELFF
TGTGCCAGCTCACCAAGGGGGGCCGGAACCGGGGAGCTGTTTTTT
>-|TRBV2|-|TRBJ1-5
CASAESNQPQHF
TGTGCCAGTGCTGAATCTAATCAGCCCCAGCATTTT
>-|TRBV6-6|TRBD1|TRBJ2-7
CASGDRLNEQYF
TGTGCCAGCGGGGACAGGCTCAACGAGCAGTACTTC
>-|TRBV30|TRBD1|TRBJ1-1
CAWSWTGPEAFF
TGTGCCTGGAGTTGGACAGGACCTGAAGCTTTCTTT
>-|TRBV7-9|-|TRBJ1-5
CASSSNNQPQHF
TGTGCCAGCAGCTCAAACAATCAGCCCCAGCATTTT
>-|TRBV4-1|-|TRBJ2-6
CASSREGAGANVLTF
TGCGCCAGCAGCCGAGAGGGTGCCGGGGCCAACGTCCTGACTTTC
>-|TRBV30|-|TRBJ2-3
CAWGRPGRSTDTQYF
TGTGCCTGGGGAAGACCGGGACGGAGCACAGATACGCAGTATTTT
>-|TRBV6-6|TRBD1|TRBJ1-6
CATFSTGENSPLHF
TGTGCCACTTTCTCGACAGGGGAGAATTCACCCCTCCACTTT
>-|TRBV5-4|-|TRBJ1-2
CASSSRGGSGGYTF
TGTGCCAGCAGCTCCAGGGGAGGGTCGGGAGGCTACACCTTC
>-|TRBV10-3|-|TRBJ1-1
CAISRGREGGNTEAFF
TGTGCCATCAGTCGGGGGAGGGAAGGAGGGAACACTGAAGCTTTCTTT
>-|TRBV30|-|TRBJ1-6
CAWSVRVGHSPLHF
TGTGCCTGGAGTGTAAGGGTTGGACATTCACCCCTCCACTTT
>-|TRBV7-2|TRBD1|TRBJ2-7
CASSTNPAGTGTYEQYF
TGTGCCAGCAGCACAAATCCGGCCGGGACAGGGACCTACGAGCAGTACTTC
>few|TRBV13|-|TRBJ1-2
CASSPQQKARGYTF
TGTGCCAGCAGCCCCCAGCAGAAGGCAAGGGGCTACACCTTC
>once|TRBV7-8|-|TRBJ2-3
CASTVEAASTDTQYF
TGTGCCAGCACCGTTGAGGCGGCGAGCACAGATACGCAGTATTTT
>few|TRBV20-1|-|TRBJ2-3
CSVMSTDTQYF
TGCAGTGTTATGAGCACAGATACGCAGTATTTT
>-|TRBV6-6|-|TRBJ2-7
CASSSHGSRLYF
TGTGCCAGCAGCTCCCACGGGTCGAGGCTGTACTTC
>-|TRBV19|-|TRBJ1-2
CACRDLTPYGYTF
TGTGCCTGCCGGGACCTAACTCCCTATGGCTACACCTTC
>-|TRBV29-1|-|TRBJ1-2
CSLVGGRNYGYTF
TGCAGCCTGGTGGGGGGCAGAAACTATGGCTACACCTTC
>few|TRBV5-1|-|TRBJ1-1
CASSPGYRVGTEAFF
TGCGCCAGCAGCCCGGGCTACAGGGTTGGGACTGAAGCTTTCTTT
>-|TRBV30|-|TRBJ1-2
CACIYRGGDGYTF
TGTGCCTGCATTTACCGGGGAGGGGATGGCTACACCTTC
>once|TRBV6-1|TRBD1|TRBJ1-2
CASSEDRGSGGYTF
TGTGCCAGCAGTGAGGACAGGGGTAGTGGAGGCTACACCTTC
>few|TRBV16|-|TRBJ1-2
CASSLALQGYGYTF
TGTGCCAGCAGTCTAGCTCTTCAGGGATATGGCTACACCTTC
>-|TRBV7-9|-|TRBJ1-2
CASSPYNYGYTF
TGTGCCAGCAGCCCCTATAACTATGGCTACACCTTC
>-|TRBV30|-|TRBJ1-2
CAWIRANYGYTF
TGTGCCTGGATCCGGGCTAACTATGGCTACACCTTC
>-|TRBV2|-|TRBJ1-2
CASTSDSFNYGYTF
TGTGCCAGCACCTCGGACAGTTTCAACTATGGCTACACCTTC
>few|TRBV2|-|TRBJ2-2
CASRPDTSNTGELFF
TGTGCCAGCAGGCCGGACACTTCGAACACCGGGGAGCTGTTTTTT
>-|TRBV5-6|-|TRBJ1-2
CASRRIRTAINYGYTF
TGTGCCAGCAGACGAATCCGGACAGCTATAAACTATGGCTACACCTTC
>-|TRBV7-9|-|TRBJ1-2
CASSLDGGGGRGYTF
TGTGCCAGCAGCTTAGACGGCGGCGGCGGCCGGGGCTACACCTTC
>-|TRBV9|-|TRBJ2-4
CASSVSDQNIQYF
TGTGCCAGCAGCGTATCGGACCAAAACATTCAGTACTTC
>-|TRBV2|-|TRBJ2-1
CASSEFLSNEQFF
TGTGCCAGCAGTGAATTCCTTTCCAATGAGCAGTTCTTC
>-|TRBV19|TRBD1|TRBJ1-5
CASSSGTGTPLPQHF
TGTGCCAGTAGTAGTGGGACAGGGACTCCTCTGCCCCAGCATTTT
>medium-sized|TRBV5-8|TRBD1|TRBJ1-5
CASSGGQYSNQPQHF
TGTGCCAGCAGCGGGGGACAGTATAGCAATCAGCCCCAGCATTTT
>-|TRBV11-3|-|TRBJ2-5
CASSSEGETQYF
TGTGCCAGCAGTTCCGAGGGAGAGACCCAGTACTTC
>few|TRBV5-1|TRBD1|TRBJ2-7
CASSPSGGSEQYF
TGCGCCAGCAGCCCATCAGGGGGAAGCGAGCAGTACTTC
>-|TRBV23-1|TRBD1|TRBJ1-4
CASSQNRTGGTATNEKLFF
TGCGCCAGCAGTCAAAATCGGACAGGGGGTACCGCAACTAATGAAAAACTGTTTTTT